Following are 23 T cell receptor beta chains from one sample sequenced in a study of blood T cell repertoires in COVID-19. Assay used: immunoSEQ multiplex PCR; TCRdb lists only in-frame clones, some missing. The sample consists of about 53,000 clones, 90% of them appearing once. The material sequenced was peripheral blood. The receptors here all came from a human donor in a cohort sampled during active COVID-19.

This clone came up once. The J gene is TRBJ1-2, the V gene TRBV5-1; D may be TRBD1 (5 bases). Trimming removed 1 base at V and 5 bases at J, with 9 bases between. This CDR3 is 13 amino acids long. Germline V gene data show CDR1 as SGHRS and CDR2 as YFSETQ. The CDR3 region has the DNA TGCGCCAGCAGCTTGCAGGGTCGGTATGGCTACACCTTC. Translated: CASSLQGRYGYTF.

This chain connects TRBV5-4 to TRBJ2-3; the D gene is possibly TRBD2 (6 bases). This CDR3 contains 16 residues. The V gene's germline CDR1 is SGHNT and CDR2 YYREEE (reference sequence). Trimming pared 0 bases from V and 3 bases from J, leaving 14 bases between. CDR3 in amino acids: CASSLAREFRTDTQYF. CDR3 in DNA: TGTGCCAGCAGCTTGGCCCGGGAGTTTAGGACAGATACGCAGTATTTT.

The rearrangement links TRBV3-1 (or the pseudogene TRBV3-2) to TRBJ2-3; 8 nucleotides line up with TRBD2. V lost 1 base to trimming and J lost 4 bases; unmatched junction nucleotides: 16. The CDR3 is made up of 19 amino acids. CDR1 and CDR2 (germline): LGHDT, YNNKEL (reference sequence). Here the CDR3 reads CASSQVPIQAGVLPDTQYF. As DNA, the CDR3 is TGTGCCAGCAGCCAAGTCCCAATACAAGCGGGGGTCCTCCCAGATACGCAGTATTTT.

The chain uses TRBV4-1 and TRBJ2-1, with D perhaps TRBD1 (5 bases). Trimming took 5 bases from V and 8 from J, leaving 10 bases between them. Germline V CDR1 and CDR2: MGHRA, YSYEKL. The CDR3 has 12 amino acids. CDR3 coding DNA: TGCGCCAGCAGCAAAAGGGGTTATGAGCAGTTCTTC. It translates to CASSKRGYEQFF.

The CDR3 region is CASSFTRQTGNDQPQHF. The CDR3 bases are TGTGCCAGCAGCTTCACCCGTCAGACAGGGAATGATCAGCCCCAGCATTTT. The chain combines TRBV11-2 with TRBJ1-5; 7 bases agree with TRBD1. Losses at the gene ends were 3 bases for V and 5 bases for J; bases not matched to a gene: 13. Germline-derived CDR1 and CDR2 are SGHAT and FQNNGV. The CDR3 is made up of 17 amino acids. Looking up the rest from reference TRBV11-2 and TRBJ1-5 gives the full variable domain: EAGVAQSPRYKIIEKRQSVAFWCNPISGHATLYWYQQILGQGPKLLIQFQNNGVVDDSQLPKDRFSAERLKGVDSTLKIQPAKLEDSAVYLCASSFTRQTGNDQPQHFGDGTRLSIL.

The rearrangement uses TRBV7-9 and TRBJ1-2; D not certain. The CDR3 has 15 amino acids. The ends were cut back, 1 base at V and 1 base at J, with 10 bases in the middle. Looked up from germline, CDR1 is SEHNR and CDR2 is FQNEAQ (reference sequence). This CDR3 is CASSLDVGLNYGYTF. In DNA form, the CDR3 reads TGTGCCAGCAGCTTAGATGTGGGCCTTAACTATGGCTACACCTTC. The entire variable domain, with the rest obtained from reference TRBV7-9 and TRBJ1-2, is as follows: DTGVSQNPRHKITKRGQNVTFRCDPISEHNRLYWYRQTLGQGPEFLTYFQNEAQLEKSRLLSDRFSAERPKGSFSTLEIQRTEQGDSAMYLCASSLDVGLNYGYTFGSGTRLTVV.

The CDR3: CASRTTISTDTQYF. CDR3 DNA: TGTGCCAGCAGGACTACTATTAGCACAGATACGCAGTATTTT. The genes are TRBV7-9 and TRBJ2-3, with D perhaps matching TRBD2 (5 bases). CDR1 is SEHNR, CDR2 FQNEAQ, per germline (reference sequence). Trimming took off 6 bases at V and 0 bases at J, with 10 bases between the two ends. CDR3 length: 14 amino acids.

This chain uses TRBV20-1 with TRBJ1-2; no clear D. CDR3 length: 12 amino acids. Trimming cost V 3 bases and J 2 bases, with 7 bases left between them. Germline CDR1 is DFQATT and CDR2 is SNEGSKA (reference sequence). The CDR3 loop reads CSASNRNYGYTF. The CDR3 DNA reads as TGCAGTGCTAGTAACCGGAACTATGGCTACACCTTC.

V is TRBV29-1 and J is TRBJ2-5; perhaps TRBD1 as D (6 bases). Germline V lookup: CDR1 SQVTM, CDR2 ANQGSEA. V shed 7 bases and J shed 6 bases, with 18 bases lying between them. This CDR3 is built from 13 residues. The CDR3 coding sequence is TGCAGCGACAGGGCTGCTGGAGCGCAGACCCAGTACTTC. This codes for CSDRAAGAQTQYF.

The V call is TRBV6-1, the J call TRBJ1-1; the D gene is possibly TRBD1 (6 bases). Germline loops: CDR1 MNHNS, CDR2 SASEGT. The length of the CDR3 is 14 residues. Trimming stripped 3 bases from V and 5 bases from J, with 13 bases between. This CDR3 is CASSEETGETEAFF. The DNA for the CDR3 is TGTGCCAGCAGTGAGGAGACAGGAGAGACTGAAGCTTTCTTT.

The genes are TRBV2 and TRBJ1-6, with no clear D. The V gene's germline CDR1 is SNHLY and CDR2 FYNNEI. The CDR3 runs to 13 residues. Trimming removed 9 bases at V and 9 bases at J, with 15 bases between. CDR3 amino acids: CASGPGMSSPLHF. DNA for the CDR3: TGTGCCAGTGGGCCAGGAATGAGTTCACCCCTCCACTTT.

The chain couples TRBV4-1 to TRBJ1-1; 12 bases agree with TRBD1. The germline gives CDR1 MGHRA, CDR2 YSYEKL. J lost 1 base, V lost 6 bases, and 3 bases had no gene match. The length of the CDR3 is 15 residues. The CDR3 is CASSLGQGANTEAFF. Written as DNA, the CDR3 is TGCGCCAGCAGTTTGGGACAGGGGGCGAACACTGAAGCTTTCTTT.

V is TRBV11-2 and J is TRBJ2-1, with 8 nucleotides matching TRBD1. The CDR3 has 18 amino acids. With 5 bases clipped from V and 5 bases from J, the junction kept 17 bases outside the gene matches. Germline V gene sequence: CDR1 SGHAT, CDR2 FQNNGV. CDR3 DNA: TGTGCCAGCAGCCTAAGACAGGGGAGAGATTTACAGAACAATGAGCAGTTCTTC. As protein: CASSLRQGRDLQNNEQFF.

This rearrangement joins TRBV13 to TRBJ2-7, with 8 bases lining up with TRBD2. This CDR3 contains 16 residues. In germline, CDR1 is PRHDT, CDR2 FYEKMQ (reference sequence). The V segment lost 4 bases and the J segment 6 bases; nucleotides outside the gene matches: 14. CDR3 amino acids: CASSSQGGAGGLEQYF. The CDR3, as DNA: TGTGCCAGCAGCTCACAAGGTGGGGCGGGAGGACTCGAGCAGTACTTC.

This clone occurred once. This sequence joins TRBV28 and TRBJ2-1, with TRBD2 identical over 7 bases. V lost 7 bases, J lost 3 bases, and 15 bases stayed unmatched. Germline lookup yields CDR1 MDHEN and CDR2 SYDVKM. The CDR3 contains 17 residues. The CDR3 coding sequence is TGTGCCAGCACCCTCATTGAGGCTAGCGGTAACTACAATGAGCAGTTCTTC. Residues: CASTLIEASGNYNEQFF.

V is TRBV10-1 and J is TRBJ2-1, with 8 bases fitting TRBD2. The V segment lost 10 bases and the J segment 10 bases; nucleotides outside the gene matches: 12. In germline, CDR1 is WNHNN, CDR2 SYGVQD (reference sequence). This CDR3 spans 13 amino acids. CDR3 sequence: CATSIAGKEEQFF. CDR3 nucleotide sequence: TGCGCCACCTCCATAGCGGGGAAGGAGGAGCAGTTCTTC.

This chain uses TRBV10-3 with TRBJ2-1; 9 bases fit TRBD2. V shed 3 bases and J 5 bases; nucleotides not matched to a gene: 5. CDR1 and CDR2 from the germline V gene are ENHRY and SYGVKD. This CDR3 is 15 amino acids long. For the CDR3, the DNA is TGTGCCATCAGTGAAATAGCGGGAGTTGACAATGAGCAGTTCTTC. Protein: CAISEIAGVDNEQFF.

V and J are TRBV28 and TRBJ1-6; 9 bases align to TRBD1. Germline CDR1 and CDR2: MDHEN and SYDVKM. CDR3 length equals 19 residues. V lost 4 bases and J lost 5; bases outside the gene matches: 15. DNA of the CDR3: TGTGCCAGCAGTTCTCACAGGGGGCCAGCCCTACTTAATAATTCACCCCTCCACTTT. It codes for CASSSHRGPALLNNSPLHF.

The rearrangement joins TRBV5-5 to TRBJ1-1; TRBD1 agrees at 7 bases. V gave up 2 bases and J gave up 4 bases; unmatched junction bases: 2. Germline-derived CDR1 and CDR2 are SGHKS and YYEKEE (reference sequence). This CDR3 comprises 13 residues. Here the CDR3 reads CASSLGGGTEAFF. The DNA of the CDR3 is TGTGCCAGCAGCTTAGGGGGCGGCACTGAAGCTTTCTTT.

V gene TRBV30 combines with J gene TRBJ1-1; 8 bases are shared with TRBD1. CDR3 length: 14 residues. V shed 5 bases and J 0 bases; nucleotides not matched to a gene: 5. Looked up from germline, CDR1 is GTSNPN and CDR2 is SVGIG (reference sequence). Here the CDR3 reads CAWEIRGLNTEAFF. CDR3 coding DNA: TGTGCCTGGGAGATCAGGGGGCTGAACACTGAAGCTTTCTTT. Using reference TRBV30 and TRBJ1-1 for the parts outside the CDR3, the full variable domain is SQTIHQWPATLVQPVGSPLSLECTVEGTSNPNLYWYRQAAGRGLQLLFYSVGIGQISSEVPQNLSASRPQDRQFILSSKKLLLSDSGFYLCAWEIRGLNTEAFFGQGTRLTVV.

This rearrangement joins TRBV5-4 to TRBJ2-5, with TRBD2 as a possible D gene (6 bases). CDR1 and CDR2 from the germline V gene are SGHNT and YYREEE (reference sequence). This CDR3 region has 15 residues. V lost 4 bases and J 5 bases, leaving 18 bases between the germline ends. In nucleotides, the CDR3 is TGTGCCAGCAGCCGCCGTTATGCGGGGTGGGAGACCCAGTACTTC. As protein: CASSRRYAGWETQYF.

The chain combines TRBV9 with TRBJ2-1; TRBD1 agrees at 9 bases. Germline CDR1 reads SGDLS; CDR2 reads YYNGEE. This CDR3 is built from 16 residues. J gave up 1 base and V 2 bases, and 4 bases lay outside the gene matches. CDR3 in amino acids: CASSVGQGRSYNEQFF. In DNA, the CDR3 is TGTGCCAGCAGCGTCGGACAGGGGAGATCCTACAATGAGCAGTTCTTC.

The chain links TRBV15 to TRBJ2-5; maybe TRBD2 (6 bases). CDR1 and CDR2 from the germline V gene are LNHNV and YYDKDF (reference sequence). CDR3 length: 15 amino acids. The germline V and J ends were trimmed by 3 bases and 2 bases, with 13 bases remaining between them. CDR3 DNA: TGTGCCACCAGCAGGGCCGCGGGGTTGCAAGAGACCCAGTACTTC. Amino acids: CATSRAAGLQETQYF.